This T cell receptor beta chain was documented in a study of tumor-infiltrating lymphocytes in primary liver carcinoma. The study's findings and limits: A significantly higher top-250-clone fraction was found in tumors than in blood (p = 0.039).

In the case of this clonotype: Its antigen is unidentified. Compared with germline, one end of the junction differs, possibly owing to a read error.

This CDR3 has 17 amino acids. The V gene's germline CDR1 is MNHEY and CDR2 SVGAGI. From roughly 0.55 ug of total RNA, TCR beta-specific cDNA was reverse-transcribed using a constant-region primer. For TCR beta, libraries were produced by three nested multiplex PCR rounds using slightly modified ARM-PCR. Investigators reported that the first two PCR rounds, at roughly 10 cycles each, used TRBV1-TRBV30 forward primers with a C-beta reverse primer. TCRdb re-derived calls from the multiplex PCR reads in MiXCR, one entry per CDR3 protein. The repertoire consists of roughly 100,000 distinct CDR3 sequences, with about four fifths occurring once and the leading ten covering about a fifth. The approximately 20-31 mg bulk tissue piece was not sorted before simultaneous RNA and DNA extraction. All tumor samples contained more than 85% viable tumor cells.

The sample taken for sequencing was liver tumor tissue from sampling region 3. Subset given: tumor region T3, left-lateral pole. V usage is TRBV6-5 and J usage is TRBJ2-3; possible D gene TRBD2, 6 bases. The TCR originated in a man aged 35-49 years with primary liver carcinoma and hepatitis B virus infection. The CDR3 here is CTSSSLPLIGGTDTQYF. The DNA of the CDR3 is TGTACCAGCAGTTCACTCCCCCTAATCGGGGGAACAGATACGCAGTATTTT.